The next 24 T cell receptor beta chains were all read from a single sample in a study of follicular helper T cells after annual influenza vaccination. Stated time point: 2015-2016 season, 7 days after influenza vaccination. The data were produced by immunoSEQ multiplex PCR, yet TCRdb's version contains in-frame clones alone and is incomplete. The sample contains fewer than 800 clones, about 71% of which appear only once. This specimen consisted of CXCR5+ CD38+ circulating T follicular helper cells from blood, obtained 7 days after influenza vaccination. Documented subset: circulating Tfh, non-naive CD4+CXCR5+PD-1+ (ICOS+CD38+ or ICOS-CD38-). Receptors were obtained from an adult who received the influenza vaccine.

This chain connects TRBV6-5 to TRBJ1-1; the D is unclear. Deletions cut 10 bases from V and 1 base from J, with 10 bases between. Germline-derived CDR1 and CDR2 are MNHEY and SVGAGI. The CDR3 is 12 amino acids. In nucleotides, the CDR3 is TGTGCCACACGGGAGGGGAACACTGAAGCTTTCTTT. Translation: CATREGNTEAFF.

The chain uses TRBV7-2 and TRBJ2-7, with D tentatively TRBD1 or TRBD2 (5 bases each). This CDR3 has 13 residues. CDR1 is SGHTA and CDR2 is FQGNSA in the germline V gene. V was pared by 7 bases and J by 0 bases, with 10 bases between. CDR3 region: CASNRDRSYEQYF. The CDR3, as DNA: TGTGCCAGCAACCGGGACCGCTCCTACGAGCAGTACTTC.

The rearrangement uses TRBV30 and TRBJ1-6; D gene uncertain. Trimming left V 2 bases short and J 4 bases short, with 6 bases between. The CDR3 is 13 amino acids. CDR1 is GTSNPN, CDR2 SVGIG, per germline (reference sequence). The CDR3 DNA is TGTGCCTGGAGTCAAGGTTATAATTCACCCCTCCACTTT. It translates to CAWSQGYNSPLHF. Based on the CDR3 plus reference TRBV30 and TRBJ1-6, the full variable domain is SQTIHQWPATLVQPVGSPLSLECTVEGTSNPNLYWYRQAAGRGLQLLFYSVGIGQISSEVPQNLSASRPQDRQFILSSKKLLLSDSGFYLCAWSQGYNSPLHFGNGTRLTVT.

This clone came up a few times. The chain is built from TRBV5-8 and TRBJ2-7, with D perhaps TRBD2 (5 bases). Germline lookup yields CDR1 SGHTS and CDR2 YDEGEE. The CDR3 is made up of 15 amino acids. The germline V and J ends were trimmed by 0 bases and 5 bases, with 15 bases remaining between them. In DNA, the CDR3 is TGTGCCAGCAGCTTGGCCGTGAGAGGGTCCAACGAGCAGTACTTC. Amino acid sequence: CASSLAVRGSNEQYF.

CDR3 loop: CASSQSHQVGISVNEQFF. CDR3 DNA sequence: TGCGCCAGCAGTCAATCACACCAGGTCGGGATATCTGTCAATGAGCAGTTCTTC. V and J are TRBV23-1 and TRBJ2-1, with D tentatively TRBD2 (5 bases). TRBV23-1 is flagged as an ORF with uncertain function. Trimming pared 0 bases from V and 6 bases from J, leaving 21 bases between. The length of the CDR3 is 18 residues.

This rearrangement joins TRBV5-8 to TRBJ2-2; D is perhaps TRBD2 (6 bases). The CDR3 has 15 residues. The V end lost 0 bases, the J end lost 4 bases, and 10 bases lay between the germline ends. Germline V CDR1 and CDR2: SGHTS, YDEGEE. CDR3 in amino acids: CASSLVAVATGELFF. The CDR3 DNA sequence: TGTGCCAGCAGCTTGGTAGCGGTCGCCACCGGGGAGCTGTTTTTT. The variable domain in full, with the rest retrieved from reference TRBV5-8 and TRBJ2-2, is EAGVTQSPTHLIKTRGQQATLRCSPISGHTSVYWYQQALGLGLQFLLWYDEGEERNRGNFPPRFSGRQFPNYSSELNVNALELEDSALYLCASSLVAVATGELFFGEGSRLTVL.

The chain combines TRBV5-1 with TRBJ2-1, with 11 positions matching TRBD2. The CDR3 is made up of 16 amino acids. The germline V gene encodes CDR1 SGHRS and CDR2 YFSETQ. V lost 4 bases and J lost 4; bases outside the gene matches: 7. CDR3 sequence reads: CASSLLTSGEYNEQFF. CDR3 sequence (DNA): TGCGCCAGCAGCCTTCTGACTAGCGGGGAGTACAATGAGCAGTTCTTC.

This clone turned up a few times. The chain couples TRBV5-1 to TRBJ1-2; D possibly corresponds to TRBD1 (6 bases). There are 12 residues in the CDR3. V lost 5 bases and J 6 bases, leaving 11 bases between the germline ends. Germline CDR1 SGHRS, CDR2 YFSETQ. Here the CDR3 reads CASRRGADGYTF. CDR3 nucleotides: TGCGCCAGCAGAAGGGGGGCGGATGGCTACACCTTC. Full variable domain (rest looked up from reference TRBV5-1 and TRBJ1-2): KAGVTQTPRYLIKTRGQQVTLSCSPISGHRSVSWYQQTPGQGLQFLFEYFSETQRNKGNFPGRFSGRQFSNSRSEMNVSTLELGDSALYLCASRRGADGYTFGSGTRLTVV.

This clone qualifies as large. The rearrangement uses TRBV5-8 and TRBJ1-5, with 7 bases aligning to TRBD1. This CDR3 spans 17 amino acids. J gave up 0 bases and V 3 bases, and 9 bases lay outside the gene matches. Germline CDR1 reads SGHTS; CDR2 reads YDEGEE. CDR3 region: CASSYYRGGDSNQPQHF. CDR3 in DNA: TGTGCCAGCAGCTATTACAGGGGAGGTGATAGCAATCAGCCCCAGCATTTT.

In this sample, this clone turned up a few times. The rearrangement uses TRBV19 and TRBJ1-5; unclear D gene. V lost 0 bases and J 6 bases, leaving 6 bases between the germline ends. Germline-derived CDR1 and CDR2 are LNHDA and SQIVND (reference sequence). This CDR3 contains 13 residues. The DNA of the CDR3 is TGTGCCAGTAGTATAGATGGGGTTCAGCCCCAGCATTTT. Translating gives CASSIDGVQPQHF.

The CDR3 DNA reads as TGTGCCAGCAGCCAAGGGGGTCCCGGCTCCTACAATGAGCAGTTCTTC. This sequence encodes CASSQGGPGSYNEQFF. The gene calls are TRBV11-3 and TRBJ2-1, with a tentative D call TRBD1 (6 bases). Looked up from germline, CDR1 is SGHNT and CDR2 is YENEEA. Trimming stripped 5 bases from V and 0 bases from J, with 14 bases between. The CDR3 contains 16 residues. Full variable domain (remainder filled in from reference TRBV11-3 and TRBJ2-1): EAGVVQSPRYKIIEKKQPVAFWCNPISGHNTLYWYLQNLGQGPELLIRYENEEAVDDSQLPKDRFSAERLKGVDSTLKIQPAELGDSAVYLCASSQGGPGSYNEQFFGPGTRLTVL.

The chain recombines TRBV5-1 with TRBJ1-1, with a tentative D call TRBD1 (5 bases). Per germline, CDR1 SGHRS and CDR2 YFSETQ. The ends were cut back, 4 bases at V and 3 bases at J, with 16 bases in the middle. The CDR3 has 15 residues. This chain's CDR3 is CASSRVGDVDTEAFF. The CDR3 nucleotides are TGCGCCAGCAGCCGAGTAGGGGATGTGGACACTGAAGCTTTCTTT.

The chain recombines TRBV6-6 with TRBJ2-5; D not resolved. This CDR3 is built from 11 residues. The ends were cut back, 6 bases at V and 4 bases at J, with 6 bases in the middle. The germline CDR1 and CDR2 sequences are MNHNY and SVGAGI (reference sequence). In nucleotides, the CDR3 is TGTGCCAGCAGATGGCGAGAGACCCAGTACTTC. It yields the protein CASRWRETQYF.

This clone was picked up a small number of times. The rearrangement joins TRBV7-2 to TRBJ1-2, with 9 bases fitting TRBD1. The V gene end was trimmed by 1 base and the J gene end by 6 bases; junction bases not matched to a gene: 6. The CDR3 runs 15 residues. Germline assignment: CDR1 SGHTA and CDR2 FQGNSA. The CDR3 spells CASSLEAQGAHGYTF. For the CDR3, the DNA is TGTGCCAGCAGCTTAGAAGCACAGGGGGCTCATGGCTACACCTTC.

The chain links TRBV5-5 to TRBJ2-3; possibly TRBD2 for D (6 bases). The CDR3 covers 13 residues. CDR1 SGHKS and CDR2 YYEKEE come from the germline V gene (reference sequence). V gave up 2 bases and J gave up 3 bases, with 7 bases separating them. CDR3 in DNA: TGTGCCAGCAGCTTTCGGGGGACAGATACGCAGTATTTT. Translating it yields CASSFRGTDTQYF.

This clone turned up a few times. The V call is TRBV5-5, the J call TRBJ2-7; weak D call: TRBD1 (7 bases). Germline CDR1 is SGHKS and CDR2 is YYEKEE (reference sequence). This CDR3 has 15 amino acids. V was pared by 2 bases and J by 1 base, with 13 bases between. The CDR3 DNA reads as TGTGCCAGCAGCTTTACAGGGGCGGGATCCTACGAGCAGTACTTC. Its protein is CASSFTGAGSYEQYF.

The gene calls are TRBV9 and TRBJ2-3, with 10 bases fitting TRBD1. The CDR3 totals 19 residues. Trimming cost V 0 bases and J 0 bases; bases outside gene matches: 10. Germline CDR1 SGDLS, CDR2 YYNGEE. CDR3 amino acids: CASSVGMGQGILSTDTQYF. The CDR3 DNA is TGTGCCAGCAGCGTAGGTATGGGACAGGGGATACTTAGCACAGATACGCAGTATTTT.

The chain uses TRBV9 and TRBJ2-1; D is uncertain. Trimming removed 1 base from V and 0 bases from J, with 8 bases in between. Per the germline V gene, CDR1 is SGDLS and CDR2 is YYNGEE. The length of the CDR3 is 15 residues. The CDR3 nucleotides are TGTGCCAGCAGCGTACAGGTGGGCTCCTACAATGAGCAGTTCTTC. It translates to CASSVQVGSYNEQFF.

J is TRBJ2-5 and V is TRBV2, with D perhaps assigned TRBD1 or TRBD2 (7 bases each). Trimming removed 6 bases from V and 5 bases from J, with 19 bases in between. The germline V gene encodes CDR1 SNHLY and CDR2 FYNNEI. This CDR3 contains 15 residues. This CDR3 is CASSRTGKGGETQYF. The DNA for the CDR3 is TGTGCCAGCAGCCGGACAGGCAAGGGGGGGGAGACCCAGTACTTC. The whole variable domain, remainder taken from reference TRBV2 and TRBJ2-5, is EPEVTQTPSHQVTQMGQEVILRCVPISNHLYFYWYRQILGQKVEFLVSFYNNEISEKSEIFDDQFSVERPDGSNFTLKIRSTKLEDSAMYFCASSRTGKGGETQYFGPGTRLLVL.

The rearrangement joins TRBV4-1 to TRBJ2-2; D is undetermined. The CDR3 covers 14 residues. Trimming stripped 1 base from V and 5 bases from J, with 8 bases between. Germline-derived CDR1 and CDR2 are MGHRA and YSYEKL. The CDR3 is CASSQVGRTGELFF. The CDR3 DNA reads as TGCGCCAGCAGCCAAGTTGGAAGAACCGGGGAGCTGTTTTTT.

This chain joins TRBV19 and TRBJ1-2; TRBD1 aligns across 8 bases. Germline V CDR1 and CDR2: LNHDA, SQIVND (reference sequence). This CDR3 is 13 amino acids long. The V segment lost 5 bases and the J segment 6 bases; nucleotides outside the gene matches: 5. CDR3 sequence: CASSLGQGDGYTF. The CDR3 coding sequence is TGTGCCAGTAGTCTCGGACAGGGAGATGGCTACACCTTC.

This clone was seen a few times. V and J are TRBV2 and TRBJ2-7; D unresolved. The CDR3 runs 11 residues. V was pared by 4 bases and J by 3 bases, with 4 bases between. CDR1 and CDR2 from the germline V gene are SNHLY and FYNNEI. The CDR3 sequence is CASSVDYEQYF. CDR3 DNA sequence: TGTGCCAGCAGTGTGGACTACGAGCAGTACTTC.

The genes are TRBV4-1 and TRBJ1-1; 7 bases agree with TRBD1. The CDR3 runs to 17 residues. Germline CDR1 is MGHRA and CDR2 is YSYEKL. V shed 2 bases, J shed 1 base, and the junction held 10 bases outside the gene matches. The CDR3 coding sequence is TGCGCCAGCAGCCAACTCCAGGGGGGGAGGCGGAACACTGAAGCTTTCTTT. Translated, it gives CASSQLQGGRRNTEAFF.

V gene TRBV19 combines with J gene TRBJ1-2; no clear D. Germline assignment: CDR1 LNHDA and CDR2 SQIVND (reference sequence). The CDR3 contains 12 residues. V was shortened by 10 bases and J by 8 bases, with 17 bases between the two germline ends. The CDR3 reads CATNGGGSGYTF. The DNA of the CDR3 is TGTGCCACTAACGGTGGAGGGAGCGGCTACACCTTC.